This T cell receptor (beta chain) was documented in a study of T cells in Graves' hyperthyroidism and ophthalmopathy. This clonotype was counted ten times or more. It was RNA transcripts that yielded the amplified TCR beta CDR3 regions. Researchers ran a first-round RT-PCR on the TCR CDR3 using the HTBI primer set. MiXCR was run by TCRdb on the multiplex PCR reads, yielding one entry per CDR3 protein. This table has approximately 300,000 distinct CDR3 sequences, over 15% appearing once. This CDR3 region has 14 residues. V gave up 2 bases and J gave up 2 bases, with 12 bases separating them. In germline, CDR1 is DFQATT, CDR2 SNEGSKA (reference sequence). Each diagnosis was grounded in clinical symptoms, serum thyroxine and TRAb, thyroid ultrasound, and orbital computed tomography.

The chain joins TRBV20-1 to TRBJ2-5; D might be TRBD1 (6 bases). Sample: blood. The source of this sequence is a woman aged 60-70 years with Graves' ophthalmopathy. CDR3: CSARLGARQETQYF. The CDR3 DNA reads TGCAGTGCTAGACTGGGGGCGCGGCAAGAGACCCAGTACTTC.